This T cell receptor beta chain was obtained from a study of shared clonotypes between healthy human individuals. Genomic DNA of every subset was divided equally among multiple immunoSEQ plates. TCRdb's copy holds only in-frame clones and misses some; the assay was immunoSEQ multiplex PCR. The table lists roughly 2.5 million clones, over 85% of them singletons. Findings and limits, study-wide: Compared with clonotypes that all four donors shared, non-shared clonotypes had lower generation probabilities. The authors sampled blood alone, and tissue repertoires likely differ. Larger estimated richness was generally seen in naive subsets than in memory subsets.

This clone was recorded only once. Its antigen remains unidentified. The trim removed 6 bases at V and 4 bases at J, leaving 13 bases unmatched. The CDR3 is 18 residues long. Germline V gene lookup returns CDR1 SGHAT and CDR2 FQNNGV. This chain uses TRBV11-2 with TRBJ2-2; 11 bases fit TRBD2. The origin of this receptor is a man between 18 and 29 years old in good health. What was sequenced was naive CD4+ T cells sorted from blood. Described subset: CD45RA+ positively selected. The CDR3 region is CASRFSGGASVGTGELFF. The CDR3 DNA reads TGTGCCAGCAGATTTAGCGGGGGGGCCAGCGTGGGCACCGGGGAGCTGTTTTTT.